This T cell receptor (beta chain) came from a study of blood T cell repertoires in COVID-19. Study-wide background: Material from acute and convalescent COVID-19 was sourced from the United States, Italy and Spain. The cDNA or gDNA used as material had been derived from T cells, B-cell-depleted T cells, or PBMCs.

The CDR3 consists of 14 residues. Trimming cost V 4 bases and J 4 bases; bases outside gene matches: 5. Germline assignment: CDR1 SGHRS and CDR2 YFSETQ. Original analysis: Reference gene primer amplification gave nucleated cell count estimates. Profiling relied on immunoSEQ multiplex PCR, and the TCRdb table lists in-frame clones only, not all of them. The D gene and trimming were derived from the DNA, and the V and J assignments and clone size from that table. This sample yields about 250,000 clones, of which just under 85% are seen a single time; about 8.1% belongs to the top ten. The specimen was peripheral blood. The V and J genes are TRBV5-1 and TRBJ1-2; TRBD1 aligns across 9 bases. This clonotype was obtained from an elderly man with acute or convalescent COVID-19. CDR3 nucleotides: TGCGCCAGCAGCCGGGACAGGGACATCTATGGCTACACCTTC. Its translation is CASSRDRDIYGYTF.